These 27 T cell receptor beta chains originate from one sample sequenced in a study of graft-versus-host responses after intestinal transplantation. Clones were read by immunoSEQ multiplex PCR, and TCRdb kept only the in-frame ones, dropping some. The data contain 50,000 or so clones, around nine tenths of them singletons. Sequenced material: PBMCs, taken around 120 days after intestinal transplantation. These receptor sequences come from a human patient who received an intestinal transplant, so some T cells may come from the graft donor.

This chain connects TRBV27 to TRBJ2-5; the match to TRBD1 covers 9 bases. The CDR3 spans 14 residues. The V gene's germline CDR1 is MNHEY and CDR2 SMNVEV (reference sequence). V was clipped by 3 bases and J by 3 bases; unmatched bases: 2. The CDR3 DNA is TGTGCCAGCAGTTTGACAGGGGGAGAAGAGACCCAGTACTTC. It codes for CASSLTGGEETQYF.

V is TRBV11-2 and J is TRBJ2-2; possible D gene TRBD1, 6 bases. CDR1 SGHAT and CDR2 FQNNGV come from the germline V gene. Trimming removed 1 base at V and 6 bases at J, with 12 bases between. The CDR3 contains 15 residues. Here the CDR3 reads CASSLGRDRPGELFF. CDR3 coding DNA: TGTGCCAGCAGCTTAGGCCGTGACAGGCCCGGGGAGCTGTTTTTT.

Here the CDR3 reads CASSHPGTNTEAFF. For the CDR3, the DNA is TGCGCCAGCAGCCATCCCGGGACTAACACTGAAGCTTTCTTT. The chain carries TRBV4-1 and TRBJ1-1; D may be TRBD1 (5 bases). Trimming removed 3 bases from V and 2 bases from J, with 10 bases in between. CDR1 MGHRA and CDR2 YSYEKL come from the germline V gene. The CDR3 length is 14 residues.

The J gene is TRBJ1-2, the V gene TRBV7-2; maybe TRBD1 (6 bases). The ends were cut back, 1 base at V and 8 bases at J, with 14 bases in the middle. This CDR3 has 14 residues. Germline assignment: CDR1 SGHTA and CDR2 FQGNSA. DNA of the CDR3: TGTGCCAGCAGCTTAGTTTGGGGGGCGGGCGGCTACACCTTC. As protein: CASSLVWGAGGYTF.

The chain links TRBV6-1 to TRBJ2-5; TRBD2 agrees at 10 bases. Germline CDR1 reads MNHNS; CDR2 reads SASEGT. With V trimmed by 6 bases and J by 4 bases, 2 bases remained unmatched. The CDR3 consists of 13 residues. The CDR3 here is CASSLAGGETQYF. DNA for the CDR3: TGTGCCAGCAGCTTAGCGGGAGGAGAGACCCAGTACTTC.

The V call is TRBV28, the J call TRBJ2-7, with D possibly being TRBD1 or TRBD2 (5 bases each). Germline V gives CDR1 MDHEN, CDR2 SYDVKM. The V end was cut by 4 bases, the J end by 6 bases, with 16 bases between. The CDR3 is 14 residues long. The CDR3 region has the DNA TGTGCCAGCAGTTCCGGGACCGCTATTTTCGAGCAGTACTTC. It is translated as CASSSGTAIFEQYF.

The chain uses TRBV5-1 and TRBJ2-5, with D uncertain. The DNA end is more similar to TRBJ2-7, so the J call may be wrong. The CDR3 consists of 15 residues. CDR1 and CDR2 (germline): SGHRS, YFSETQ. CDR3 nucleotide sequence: TGCGCCAGCAGTCAAGAGTCCTTTCCCTCCTACGAGCAGTACTTC. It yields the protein CASSQESFPSYEQYF.

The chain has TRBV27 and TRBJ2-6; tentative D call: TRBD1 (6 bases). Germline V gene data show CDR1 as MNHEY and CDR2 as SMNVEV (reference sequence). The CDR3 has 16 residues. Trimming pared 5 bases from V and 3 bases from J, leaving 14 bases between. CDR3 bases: TGTGCCAGCAGTACCCACAACAGGGTTGGGGCCAACGTCCTGACTTTC. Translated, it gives CASSTHNRVGANVLTF. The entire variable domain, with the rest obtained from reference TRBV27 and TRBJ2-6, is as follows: EAQVTQNPRYLITVTGKKLTVTCSQNMNHEYMSWYRQDPGLGLRQIYYSMNVEVTDKGDVPEGYKVSRKEKRNFPLILESPSPNQTSLYFCASSTHNRVGANVLTFGAGSRLTVL.

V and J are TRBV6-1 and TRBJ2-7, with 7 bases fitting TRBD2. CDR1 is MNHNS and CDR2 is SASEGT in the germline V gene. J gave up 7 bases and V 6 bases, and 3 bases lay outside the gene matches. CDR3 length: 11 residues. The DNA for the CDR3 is TGTGCCAGCAGCCCGGGGGGAGAGCAGTACTTC. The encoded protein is CASSPGGEQYF.

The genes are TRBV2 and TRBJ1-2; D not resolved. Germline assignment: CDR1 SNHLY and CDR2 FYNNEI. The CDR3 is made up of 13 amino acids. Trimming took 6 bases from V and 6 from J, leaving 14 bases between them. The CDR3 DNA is TGTGCCAGCAGCGGACCCCTGAGGAATGGCTACACCTTC. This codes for CASSGPLRNGYTF. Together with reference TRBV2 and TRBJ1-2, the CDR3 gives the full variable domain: EPEVTQTPSHQVTQMGQEVILRCVPISNHLYFYWYRQILGQKVEFLVSFYNNEISEKSEIFDDQFSVERPDGSNFTLKIRSTKLEDSAMYFCASSGPLRNGYTFGSGTRLTVV.

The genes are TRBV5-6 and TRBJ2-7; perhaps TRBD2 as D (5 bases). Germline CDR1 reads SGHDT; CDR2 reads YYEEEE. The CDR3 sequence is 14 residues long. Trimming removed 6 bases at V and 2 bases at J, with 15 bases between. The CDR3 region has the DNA TGTGCCAGCATCCCTCGGACTGGAGCCTACGAGCAGTACTTC. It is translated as CASIPRTGAYEQYF.

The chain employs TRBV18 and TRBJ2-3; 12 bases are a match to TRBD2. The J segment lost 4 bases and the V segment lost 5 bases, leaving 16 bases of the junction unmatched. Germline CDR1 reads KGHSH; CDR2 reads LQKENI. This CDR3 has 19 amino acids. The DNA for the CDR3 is TGTGCCAGCTCAGCCCCGACTAGCGGGAGAGGCGGTTTCGCAGATACGCAGTATTTT. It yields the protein CASSAPTSGRGGFADTQYF.

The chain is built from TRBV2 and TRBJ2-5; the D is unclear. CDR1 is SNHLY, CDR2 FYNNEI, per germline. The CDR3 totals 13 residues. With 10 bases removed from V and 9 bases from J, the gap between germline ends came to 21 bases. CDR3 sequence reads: CATKWGLLQAQYF. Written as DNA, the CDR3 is TGTGCCACCAAGTGGGGTCTCCTTCAGGCCCAGTACTTC.

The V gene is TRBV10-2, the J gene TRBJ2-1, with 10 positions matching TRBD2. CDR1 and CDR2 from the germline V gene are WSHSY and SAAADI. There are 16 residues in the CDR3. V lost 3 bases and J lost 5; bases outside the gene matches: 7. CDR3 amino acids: CASSELAGGTDNEQFF. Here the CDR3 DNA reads TGCGCCAGCAGTGAATTAGCGGGGGGAACGGACAATGAGCAGTTCTTC.

Written as DNA, the CDR3 is TGTGCCAGCAGCGTATCAGGGACCAACAACGAGCAGTACTTC. It is translated as CASSVSGTNNEQYF. The J gene is TRBJ2-7, the V gene TRBV9; perhaps D is TRBD1 or TRBD2 (5 bases each). Looked up from germline, CDR1 is SGDLS and CDR2 is YYNGEE. V was cut by 1 base and J by 5 bases, with 13 bases left in between. This CDR3 contains 14 residues.

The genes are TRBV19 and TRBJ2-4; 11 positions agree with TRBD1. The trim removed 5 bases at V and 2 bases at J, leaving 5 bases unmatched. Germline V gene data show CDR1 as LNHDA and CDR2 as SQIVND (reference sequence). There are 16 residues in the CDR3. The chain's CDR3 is CASSLGTGGPKNIQYF. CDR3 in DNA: TGTGCCAGTAGTCTTGGGACAGGGGGACCCAAAAACATTCAGTACTTC.

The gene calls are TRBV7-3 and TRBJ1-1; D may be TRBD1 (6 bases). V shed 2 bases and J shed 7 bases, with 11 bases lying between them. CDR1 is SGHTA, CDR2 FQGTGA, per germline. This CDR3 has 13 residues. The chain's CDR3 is CASSLEGGREAFF. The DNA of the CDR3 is TGTGCCAGCAGCTTAGAGGGGGGCCGTGAAGCTTTCTTT.

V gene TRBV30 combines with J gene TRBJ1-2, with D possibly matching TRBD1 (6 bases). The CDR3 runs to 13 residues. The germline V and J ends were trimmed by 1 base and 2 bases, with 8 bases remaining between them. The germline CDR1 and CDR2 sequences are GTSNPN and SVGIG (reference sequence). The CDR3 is CAWSGTVNYGYTF. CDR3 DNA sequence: TGTGCCTGGAGTGGGACAGTCAACTATGGCTACACCTTC.

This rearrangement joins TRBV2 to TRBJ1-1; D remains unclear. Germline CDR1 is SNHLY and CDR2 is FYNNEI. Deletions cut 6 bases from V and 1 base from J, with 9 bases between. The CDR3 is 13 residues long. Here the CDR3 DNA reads TGTGCCAGCAGCGGGCTCCCGAACACTGAAGCTTTCTTT. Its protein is CASSGLPNTEAFF.

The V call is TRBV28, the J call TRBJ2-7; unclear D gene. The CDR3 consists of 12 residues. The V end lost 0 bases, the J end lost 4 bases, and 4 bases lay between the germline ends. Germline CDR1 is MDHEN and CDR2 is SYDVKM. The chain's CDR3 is CASSLWGYEQYF. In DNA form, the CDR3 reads TGTGCCAGCAGTTTATGGGGTTACGAGCAGTACTTC.

This CDR3 is CASSLKGQYNEQFF. The CDR3 nucleotides are TGTGCCAGCAGCTTGAAGGGACAGTACAATGAGCAGTTCTTC. This rearrangement joins TRBV5-8 to TRBJ2-1; the match to TRBD1 covers 7 bases. The CDR3 is 14 amino acids. Trimming removed 1 base from V and 4 bases from J; junction bases left unmatched: 2. CDR1 is SGHTS and CDR2 is YDEGEE in the germline V gene.

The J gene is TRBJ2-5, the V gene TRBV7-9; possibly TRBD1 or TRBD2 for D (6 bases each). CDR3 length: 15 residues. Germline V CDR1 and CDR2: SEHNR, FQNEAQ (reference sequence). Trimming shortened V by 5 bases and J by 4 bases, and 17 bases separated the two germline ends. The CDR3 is CASSGGSGAGETQYF. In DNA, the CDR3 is TGTGCCAGCAGCGGGGGCTCGGGGGCTGGAGAGACCCAGTACTTC.

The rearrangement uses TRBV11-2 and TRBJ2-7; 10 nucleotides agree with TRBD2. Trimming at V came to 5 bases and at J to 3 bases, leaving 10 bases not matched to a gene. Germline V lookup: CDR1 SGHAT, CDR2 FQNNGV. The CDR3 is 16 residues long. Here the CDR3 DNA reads TGTGCCAGCAGCCCGTCCCCACTAGCGGGGTACTACGAGCAGTACTTC. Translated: CASSPSPLAGYYEQYF.

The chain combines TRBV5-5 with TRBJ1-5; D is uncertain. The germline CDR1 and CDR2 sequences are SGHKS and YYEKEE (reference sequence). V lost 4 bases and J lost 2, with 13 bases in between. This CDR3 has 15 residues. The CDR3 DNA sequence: TGTGCCAGCAGCCCCGCACCGTGGGGCAATCAGCCCCAGCATTTT. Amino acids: CASSPAPWGNQPQHF.

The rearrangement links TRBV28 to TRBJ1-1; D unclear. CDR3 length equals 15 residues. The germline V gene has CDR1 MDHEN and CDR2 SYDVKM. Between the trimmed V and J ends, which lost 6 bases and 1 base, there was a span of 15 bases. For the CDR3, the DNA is TGTGCCAGCAGCCTAACACAGCCCCCGAACACTGAAGCTTTCTTT. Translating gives CASSLTQPPNTEAFF.

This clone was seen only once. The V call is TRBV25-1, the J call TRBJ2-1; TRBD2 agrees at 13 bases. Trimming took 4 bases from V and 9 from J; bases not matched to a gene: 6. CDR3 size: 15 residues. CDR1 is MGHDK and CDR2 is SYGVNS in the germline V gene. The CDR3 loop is CASSGTSGRIGEQFF. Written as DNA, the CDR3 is TGTGCCAGCAGTGGGACTAGCGGGAGAATAGGTGAGCAGTTCTTC.

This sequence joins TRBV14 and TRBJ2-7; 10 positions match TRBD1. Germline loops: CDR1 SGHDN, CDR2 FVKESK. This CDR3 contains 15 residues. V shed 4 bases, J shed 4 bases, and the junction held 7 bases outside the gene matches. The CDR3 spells CASSRGTGDGYEQYF. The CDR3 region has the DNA TGTGCCAGCAGCCGCGGGACAGGGGACGGGTACGAGCAGTACTTC.